Shown below are 3 T cell receptor beta chains from a single sample sequenced in a study of blood T cell repertoires in COVID-19. TCRdb's table, derived via immunoSEQ multiplex PCR, lists solely in-frame clones and lacks some. The sample includes tens of thousands of clones, roughly 88% of them seen just once. Sequenced sample: peripheral blood. Receptors originate from a man aged 50 to 59 with active COVID-19.

The V and J genes are TRBV29-1 and TRBJ1-1, with D uncertain. The germline gives CDR1 SQVTM, CDR2 ANQGSEA. This CDR3 has 13 residues. V lost 4 bases to trimming and J lost 0 bases, with 9 bases between them. The CDR3 loop reads CSVAPRVNTEAFF. DNA of the CDR3: TGCAGCGTTGCTCCGCGGGTGAACACTGAAGCTTTCTTT.

The V and J genes are TRBV5-6 and TRBJ1-5; D remains ambiguous. The CDR3 covers 15 residues. CDR1 SGHDT and CDR2 YYEEEE come from the germline V gene. Trimming stripped 1 base from V and 3 bases from J, with 11 bases between. In DNA, the CDR3 is TGTGCCAGCAGCTTGCGCGGGAGTAACAATCAGCCCCAGCATTTT. Its protein product is CASSLRGSNNQPQHF.

The V call is TRBV9, the J call TRBJ1-1; D gene ambiguous. With 4 bases removed from V and 1 base from J, the gap between germline ends came to 11 bases. The CDR3 consists of 14 residues. Germline V gene data show CDR1 as SGDLS and CDR2 as YYNGEE. CDR3 coding DNA: TGTGCCAGCAGCCCCTCCCTTAGGAACACTGAAGCTTTCTTT. Encoded protein: CASSPSLRNTEAFF.